A single sample gave rise to the 25 T cell receptor beta chains below, sequenced in a study of blood T cell repertoires in COVID-19. Assay used: immunoSEQ multiplex PCR; TCRdb lists only in-frame clones, some missing. The sample has 250,000 to 300,000 clones, approximately 79% seen once. The specimen sequenced was PBMCs or T cells enriched from blood (not recorded which). The receptors derive from a man aged 25 to 45 with acute COVID-19.

This clone was seen a handful of times. The rearrangement joins TRBV28 to TRBJ1-2; D ambiguous. This CDR3 is 14 amino acids long. CDR1 is MDHEN and CDR2 is SYDVKM in the germline V gene. Trimming took off 6 bases at V and 8 bases at J, with 19 bases between the two ends. CDR3 nucleotides: TGTGCCAGCAGCCGGCGCAGCGTCCTCTACGGCTACACCTTC. Translated, it gives CASSRRSVLYGYTF.

V usage is TRBV19 and J usage is TRBJ2-7; TRBD2 matches at 14 bases. V lost 7 bases and J lost 4; bases outside the gene matches: 12. This CDR3 is built from 17 residues. Per the germline V gene, CDR1 is LNHDA and CDR2 is SQIVND (reference sequence). The CDR3: CASIQGLAGDYHYEQYV. In DNA, the CDR3 is TGTGCCAGTATCCAGGGACTAGCGGGAGACTACCATTACGAGCAGTACGTC.

The chain's CDR3 is CASSQFREVTGELFF. CDR3 in DNA: TGCGCCAGCAGCCAATTCAGGGAGGTTACCGGGGAGCTGTTTTTT. This sequence joins TRBV4-3 and TRBJ2-2, with D perhaps TRBD2 (6 bases). Trimming removed 2 bases from V and 5 bases from J, with 12 bases in between. The CDR3 spans 15 residues. Germline V gives CDR1 LGHNA, CDR2 YSLEER.

J is TRBJ2-1 and V is TRBV19; D is possibly TRBD1 (6 bases). There are 15 residues in the CDR3. Per the germline V gene, CDR1 is LNHDA and CDR2 is SQIVND (reference sequence). V was shortened by 7 bases and J by 3 bases, with 16 bases between the two germline ends. Here the CDR3 reads CASTSGQRFYNEQFF. In DNA, the CDR3 is TGTGCCAGTACATCCGGACAGCGCTTCTACAATGAGCAGTTCTTC.

The CDR3 nucleotides are TGTGCCAGCTGGAGGCCAGAGAACACTGAAGCTTTCTTT. Its protein product is CASWRPENTEAFF. The chain uses TRBV6-5 and TRBJ1-1; D unclear. CDR1 and CDR2 from the germline V gene are MNHEY and SVGAGI. This CDR3 has 13 residues. V was shortened by 8 bases and J by 1 base, with 11 bases between the two germline ends.

This clone was recorded a few times. The rearrangement links TRBV27 to TRBJ1-1; D is ambiguous. The V gene lost 2 bases and the J gene lost 4 bases, with 14 bases spanning the gap. Per germline, CDR1 MNHEY and CDR2 SMNVEV (reference sequence). The CDR3 has 15 residues. CDR3 region: CASSLVEVWSTEAFF. The CDR3 DNA follows: TGTGCCAGCAGTTTAGTCGAGGTTTGGAGCACTGAAGCTTTCTTT.

The chain is built from TRBV9 and TRBJ1-3; no reliable D call. The germline V gene has CDR1 SGDLS and CDR2 YYNGEE. The CDR3 runs 17 residues. V dropped 0 bases and J dropped 1 base, with 14 bases sitting between them. This chain's CDR3 is CASSVGGRRGSGNTIYF. The CDR3 nucleotides are TGTGCCAGCAGCGTAGGGGGTAGGCGGGGATCTGGAAACACCATATATTTT. Together with reference TRBV9 and TRBJ1-3, the CDR3 gives the full variable domain: DSGVTQTPKHLITATGQRVTLRCSPRSGDLSVYWYQQSLDQGLQFLIQYYNGEERAKGNILERFSAQQFPDLHSELNLSSLELGDSALYFCASSVGGRRGSGNTIYFGEGSWLTVV.

Ten or more counts support this clone. This chain connects TRBV4-1 to TRBJ2-7; TRBD2 aligns across 10 bases. The germline V gene encodes CDR1 MGHRA and CDR2 YSYEKL. This CDR3 comprises 18 residues. After removal of 0 bases from V and 7 bases from J, the junction contained 15 bases not matched to a gene. The CDR3 region has the DNA TGCGCCAGCAGCCAAGATGGTAGGTCACGGAGCGGGGGGGCGGAGCAGTACGTC. Amino acids: CASSQDGRSRSGGAEQYV.

The chain joins TRBV6-2 or TRBV6-3 to TRBJ2-1; 8 nucleotides align to TRBD2. Per germline, CDR1 MNHEY and CDR2 SVGEGT. J gave up 10 bases and V 2 bases, and 16 bases lay outside the gene matches. The CDR3 runs 17 residues. CDR3 residues: CASSYGTRRTQKPEQFF. The CDR3 nucleotides read TGTGCCAGCAGTTACGGGACTAGGAGGACGCAAAAACCCGAGCAGTTCTTC.

The chain recombines TRBV19 with TRBJ1-1; TRBD1 matches at 7 bases. V gave up 9 bases and J gave up 5 bases; unmatched junction bases: 6. The CDR3 totals 12 residues. Germline V gene sequence: CDR1 LNHDA, CDR2 SQIVND (reference sequence). The CDR3 is CASGTVGTEAFF. The DNA of the CDR3 is TGTGCCAGCGGGACAGTTGGGACTGAAGCTTTCTTT. Together with reference TRBV19 and TRBJ1-1, the CDR3 gives the full variable domain: DGGITQSPKYLFRKEGQNVTLSCEQNLNHDAMYWYRQDPGQGLRLIYYSQIVNDFQKGDIAEGYSVSREKKESFPLTVTSAQKNPTAFYLCASGTVGTEAFFGQGTRLTVV.

The V call is TRBV19, the J call TRBJ1-1, with 8 positions matching TRBD1. V shed 1 base, J shed 5 bases, and the junction held 12 bases outside the gene matches. This CDR3 contains 17 residues. Germline-derived CDR1 and CDR2 are LNHDA and SQIVND (reference sequence). Here the CDR3 reads CASSIGGRAGGRTEAFF. The CDR3, as DNA: TGTGCCAGTAGTATAGGAGGAAGGGCAGGGGGCCGGACTGAAGCTTTCTTT.

The chain has TRBV29-1 and TRBJ2-2, with D perhaps matching TRBD2 (6 bases). This CDR3 is built from 13 residues. CDR1 is SQVTM, CDR2 ANQGSEA, per germline. Trimming removed 7 bases from V and 4 bases from J, with 13 bases in between. The CDR3: CSGHWGGTGELFF. The CDR3 region has the DNA TGCAGCGGGCATTGGGGAGGCACCGGGGAGCTGTTTTTT.

This chain connects TRBV29-1 to TRBJ1-4; 10 nucleotides line up with TRBD1. Germline loops: CDR1 SQVTM, CDR2 ANQGSEA. The CDR3 totals 13 residues. J gave up 5 bases and V 5 bases, and 2 bases lay outside the gene matches. The CDR3, as DNA: TGCAGCGTTCGGACAGGGGGGAATGAAAAACTGTTTTTT. Encoded protein: CSVRTGGNEKLFF.

This clone was seen a single time. The chain employs TRBV25-1 and TRBJ1-5; 7 bases are shared with TRBD1. CDR1 is MGHDK and CDR2 is SYGVNS in the germline V gene. V shed 4 bases and J 0 bases; nucleotides not matched to a gene: 3. The length of the CDR3 is 15 residues. CDR3 DNA: TGTGCCAGCAGTGCCAGGGGGACTAGCAATCAGCCCCAGCATTTT. Translating gives CASSARGTSNQPQHF.

The rearrangement joins TRBV7-2 to TRBJ1-1, with 8 bases identical to TRBD1. CDR1 is SGHTA, CDR2 FQGNSA, per germline. V lost 4 bases to trimming and J lost 3 bases; unmatched junction nucleotides: 7. The CDR3 has 15 residues. The CDR3 protein is CASSYQGARDTEAFF. Written as DNA, the CDR3 is TGTGCCAGCAGCTATCAGGGGGCGCGGGACACTGAAGCTTTCTTT.

CDR3 sequence (DNA): TGTGCCAGCTCACCTTCGACAGGGTCCGATGAAAAACTGTTTTTT. Translating it yields CASSPSTGSDEKLFF. The gene calls are TRBV18 and TRBJ1-4, with 7 bases aligning to TRBD1. V lost 3 bases and J lost 6; bases outside the gene matches: 7. The germline V gene has CDR1 KGHSH and CDR2 LQKENI. There are 15 residues in the CDR3.

V and J are TRBV12-3 or TRBV12-4 and TRBJ1-2; 7 bases align to TRBD1. Trimming cost V 6 bases and J 4 bases; bases outside gene matches: 5. The CDR3 spans 13 residues. The CDR3 is CASSPGQIYGYTF. The DNA of the CDR3 is TGTGCCAGCAGCCCGGGACAGATCTATGGCTACACCTTC.

The sample holds a few counts of this clone. The chain carries TRBV2 and TRBJ1-1; 8 bases line up with TRBD1. The CDR3 is 14 residues long. Germline loops: CDR1 SNHLY, CDR2 FYNNEI. V was clipped by 7 bases and J by 1 base; unmatched bases: 5. The CDR3 here is CASNAGQANTEAFF. Written as DNA, the CDR3 is TGTGCCAGCAACGCGGGACAGGCGAACACTGAAGCTTTCTTT.

The chain uses TRBV7-2 and TRBJ2-3; TRBD2 aligns across 11 bases. Germline trimming cut 5 bases from V and 3 bases from J; bases unmatched to any gene: 7. CDR1 and CDR2 from the germline V gene are SGHTA and FQGNSA. This CDR3 is 16 amino acids long. The CDR3 sequence: CASSPRGLAATDTQYF. Here the CDR3 DNA reads TGTGCCAGCAGCCCAAGGGGACTAGCGGCGACAGATACGCAGTATTTT.

The chain carries TRBV5-1 and TRBJ2-7, with a weak D call TRBD2 (6 bases). The germline V gene encodes CDR1 SGHRS and CDR2 YFSETQ. Trimming stripped 4 bases from V and 2 bases from J, with 13 bases between. The CDR3 consists of 14 residues. CDR3 DNA: TGCGCCAGCAGCCTAGAGTGGGGGGCCTACGAGCAGTACGTC. Its protein product is CASSLEWGAYEQYV.

The rearrangement joins TRBV18 to TRBJ1-2, with TRBD1 as a possible D gene (5 bases). Germline CDR1 reads KGHSH; CDR2 reads LQKENI. V dropped 5 bases and J dropped 4 bases, with 8 bases sitting between them. There are 12 residues in the CDR3. CDR3 sequence reads: CASSNDSYGYTF. Written as DNA, the CDR3 is TGTGCCAGCTCAAACGACAGCTATGGCTACACCTTC.

The chain has TRBV25-1 and TRBJ2-1, with 7 bases that match TRBD1. Germline V gene sequence: CDR1 MGHDK, CDR2 SYGVNS. V shed 3 bases, J shed 2 bases, and the junction held 4 bases outside the gene matches. This CDR3 comprises 15 residues. The DNA of the CDR3 is TGTGCCAGCAGTGATACGAGGGGGCCCTACAATGAGCAGTTCTTC. Translated, it gives CASSDTRGPYNEQFF.

The CDR3 nucleotides are TGTGCCAGCAGTTTTGCAGGACAGCCTAATTTTTCCTACGAGCAGTACGTC. This codes for CASSFAGQPNFSYEQYV. V gene TRBV6-2 or TRBV6-3 combines with J gene TRBJ2-7; TRBD1 is a possible D gene (6 bases). There are 17 residues in the CDR3. Trimming took 4 bases from V and 1 from J, leaving 20 bases between them. The germline V gene has CDR1 MNHEY and CDR2 SVGEGT.

This chain connects TRBV5-6 to TRBJ2-2; weak D call: TRBD2 (5 bases). CDR3 length: 14 amino acids. V was trimmed by 1 base and J by 6 bases, leaving 10 bases between them. The V gene's germline CDR1 is SGHDT and CDR2 YYEEEE. CDR3 DNA: TGTGCCAGCAGCTTGTTAGGGAGTCCCGGGGAGCTGTTTTTT. Translation gives CASSLLGSPGELFF.

This rearrangement joins TRBV5-1 to TRBJ1-4; D perhaps matches TRBD1 (6 bases). Trimming removed 2 bases from V and 7 bases from J, with 12 bases in between. Germline CDR1 is SGHRS and CDR2 is YFSETQ. The CDR3 covers 14 residues. The CDR3 loop reads CASSFLQGSEKLFF. The CDR3 nucleotides are TGCGCCAGCAGCTTTTTACAGGGTAGTGAAAAACTGTTTTTT.